This passage covers 15 T cell receptor beta chains from one sample sequenced in a study of blood T cells in healthy people across ages. PCR was performed a second time for roughly 7 to 12 cycles using a sample-barcoded 5' primer and a J-beta primer mix. TCRdb reprocessed the 5' RACE reads via MiXCR and lists one record per CDR3 protein. The repertoire holds more than 550,000 distinct CDR3 sequences, with 20% to 25% as singletons. Sequencing used blood. These receptors were collected from an older man in good health.

This clonotype was observed once. The chain has TRBV5-1 and TRBJ2-6, with D perhaps TRBD1 (6 bases). With 0 bases removed from V and 0 bases from J, the gap between germline ends came to 10 bases. The V gene's germline CDR1 is SGHRS and CDR2 YFSETQ. This CDR3 comprises 17 residues. The DNA for the CDR3 is TGCGCCAGCAGCTTGGTACAGGGAAGCTCTGGGGCCAACGTCCTGACTTTC. This sequence encodes CASSLVQGSSGANVLTF. Looking up the rest from reference TRBV5-1 and TRBJ2-6 gives the full variable domain: KAGVTQTPRYLIKTRGQQVTLSCSPISGHRSVSWYQQTPGQGLQFLFEYFSETQRNKGNFPGRFSGRQFSNSRSEMNVSTLELGDSALYLCASSLVQGSSGANVLTFGAGSRLTVL.

In this sample, this clonotype turned up a few times. The chain joins TRBV5-1 to TRBJ2-5; TRBD1 aligns across 8 bases. TRBJ2-1 matches the DNA end more closely, so the J call is doubtful. This CDR3 region has 15 residues. CDR1 is SGHRS, CDR2 YFSETQ, per germline. The CDR3 coding sequence is TGCGCCAGCAGGGGACAGGCCCTTTCCAGCAATGAGCAGTTCTTC. It yields the protein CASRGQALSSNEQFF.

This clonotype was seen ten or more times. The chain has TRBV5-1 and TRBJ1-2; 8 bases fit TRBD1. J lost 8 bases, V lost 2 bases, and 11 bases had no gene match. CDR1 is SGHRS, CDR2 YFSETQ, per germline. The CDR3 has 15 residues. The CDR3 DNA reads TGCGCCAGCAGCTTCGGGGACAGTTCAGGGGGCGGCTACACCTTC. This codes for CASSFGDSSGGGYTF.

The rearrangement uses TRBV4-2 and TRBJ2-7; 8 bases match TRBD2. The J call may not be correct, given that the DNA end is closer to TRBJ2-1. Germline-derived CDR1 and CDR2 are LGHNA and YNFKEQ. The CDR3 consists of 14 residues. CDR3 DNA sequence: TGTGCCAGCACCGGGGGGGTCCAACACAATGAGCAGTTCTTC. Translated, it gives CASTGGVQHNEQFF.

The V call is TRBV7-2, the J call TRBJ2-3; D unresolved. CDR3 length: 17 residues. The germline V and J ends were trimmed by 1 base and 1 base, with 15 bases remaining between them. Looked up from germline, CDR1 is SGHTA and CDR2 is FQGNSA. The CDR3 spells CASSLEWAHSGTDTQYF. Here the CDR3 DNA reads TGTGCCAGCAGCTTAGAGTGGGCTCACAGTGGCACAGATACGCAGTATTTT.

The chain carries TRBV6-6 and TRBJ2-4; 9 bases map to TRBD1. The CDR3 covers 16 residues. The V gene's germline CDR1 is MNHNY and CDR2 SVGAGI (reference sequence). After removal of 8 bases from V and 0 bases from J, the junction contained 8 bases not matched to a gene. The chain's CDR3 is CASRTGAALAKNIQYF. CDR3 DNA sequence: TGTGCCAGCCGGACAGGGGCCGCTTTAGCCAAAAACATTCAGTACTTC.

Note on this clonotype: Mismatch with germline at one junction end may stem from a read error. The chain combines TRBV12-3 or TRBV12-4 with TRBJ1-3, with D unresolved. CDR3 length: 14 amino acids. In DNA form, the CDR3 reads TGTGCCATACGTGGTTGGGGTGCTGGAAACGCCATATATTTT. The encoded protein is CAIRGWGAGNAIYF.

This clonotype has just a few counts. Because it lacks the conserved phenylalanine or tryptophan at the end, this CDR3 is likely a read error. V is TRBV29-1 and J is TRBJ1-2; no clear D. CDR1 and CDR2 from the germline V gene are SQVTM and ANQGSEA. V lost 4 bases and J lost 7, with 4 bases in between. CDR3 size: 9 residues. The CDR3 nucleotides are TGCAGCGTTGTCCCTGGCTACACCCTC. Its translation: CSVVPGYTL.

This clonotype has just a few counts. The chain carries TRBV6-6 and TRBJ1-4, with 9 nucleotides matching TRBD1. V lost 6 bases to trimming and J lost 7 bases; unmatched junction nucleotides: 6. Germline lookup yields CDR1 MNHNY and CDR2 SVGAGI (reference sequence). CDR3 size: 14 residues. In DNA form, the CDR3 reads TGTGCCAGCAGACTCCGGACAGGGGCTGAAAAACTGTTTTTT. This translates into CASRLRTGAEKLFF.

This clonotype showed up just a few times. CDR3 nucleotides: TGTGCCAGCAGCTTAGTTATGACTAGCGCCCGTCAATACAATGAGCAGTTCTTC. It is translated as CASSLVMTSARQYNEQFF. V and J are TRBV7-2 and TRBJ2-1, with 8 bases that match TRBD2. CDR3 length equals 18 residues. Germline V CDR1 and CDR2: SGHTA, FQGNSA. V shed 1 base, J shed 4 bases, and the junction held 12 bases outside the gene matches.

This clonotype has only a few counts. V usage is TRBV12-3 or TRBV12-4 and J usage is TRBJ2-5; TRBD1 might be the D (5 bases). CDR3 length: 13 amino acids. Trimming pared 6 bases from V and 2 bases from J, leaving 10 bases between. The CDR3 spells CASRTTGQETQYF. DNA of the CDR3: TGTGCCAGCAGAACCACAGGACAAGAGACCCAGTACTTC.

A note on this clonotype: One end of the junction is discordant with germline, which a read error may explain. The rearrangement joins TRBV2 to TRBJ2-1; perhaps D is TRBD1 or TRBD2 (6 bases each). CDR3 length: 12 residues. CDR1 SNHLY and CDR2 FYNNEI come from the germline V gene. CDR3 nucleotides: TGTGCCAGCAGTGGGGACTCAACAAAGGGGGACTTC. This sequence encodes CASSGDSTKGDF.

This clonotype was seen ten or more times. The CDR3 DNA is TGTGCCAGCAGCCTGGGGGCTCGCACAGATACGCAGTATTTT. Translation: CASSLGARTDTQYF. This chain connects TRBV7-9 to TRBJ2-3, with D possibly matching TRBD1 (6 bases). Trimming shortened V by 5 bases and J by 1 base, and 10 bases separated the two germline ends. In germline, CDR1 is SEHNR, CDR2 FQNEAQ (reference sequence). The CDR3 runs 14 residues.

There are a few counts of this clonotype. This chain joins TRBV20-1 and TRBJ2-3, with D possibly being TRBD2 (6 bases). CDR1 and CDR2 (germline): DFQATT, SNEGSKA (reference sequence). The CDR3 totals 15 residues. The germline V and J ends were trimmed by 0 bases and 5 bases, with 15 bases remaining between them. The CDR3 sequence: CSARDPAGFRDTQYF. CDR3 DNA sequence: TGCAGTGCTAGAGACCCAGCGGGTTTTAGAGATACGCAGTATTTT.

This clonotype was observed a few times. V gene TRBV4-1 combines with J gene TRBJ1-2, with D hard to call. The CDR3 contains 13 residues. Deletions cut 0 bases from V and 10 bases from J, with 12 bases between. Germline assignment: CDR1 MGHRA and CDR2 YSYEKL. CDR3 amino acids: CASSQDLEGVYTF. In nucleotides, the CDR3 is TGCGCCAGCAGCCAAGATCTGGAGGGAGTCTACACCTTC.